One and the same sample provided the 11 T cell receptor beta chains below, sequenced in a study of blood T cell repertoires in COVID-19. Measured with immunoSEQ multiplex PCR; TCRdb has only the in-frame clones, and not every one. The sample comprises about 170,000 clones, roughly 80% of which are singletons, and more than 10% rests with the top ten. Sequencing input: PBMCs or T cells enriched from blood (not recorded which). Source of these receptors: a man aged 45-65 years who had recovered from COVID-19.

This clone was recorded only once. The chain recombines TRBV7-6 with TRBJ2-7; maybe TRBD1 (8 bases). The CDR3 loop spans 15 amino acids. CDR1 SGHVS and CDR2 FNYEAQ come from the germline V gene. Trimming shortened V by 5 bases and J by 2 bases, and 16 bases separated the two germline ends. The CDR3 protein is CASSAGQGGAYEQYF. In DNA form, the CDR3 reads TGTGCCAGCAGCGCTGGACAGGGAGGGGCCTACGAGCAGTACTTC.

This clone was seen more than once but under ten times. The chain links TRBV6-5 to TRBJ2-7; D perhaps matches TRBD1 (6 bases). This CDR3 spans 15 amino acids. Germline lookup yields CDR1 MNHEY and CDR2 SVGAGI. Trimming pared 5 bases from V and 3 bases from J, leaving 17 bases between. CDR3 protein: CASSTNRAPSYEQYF. For the CDR3, the DNA is TGTGCCAGCAGTACAAACAGGGCGCCTAGCTACGAGCAGTACTTC.

The chain carries TRBV5-6 and TRBJ1-1, with 9 bases aligning to TRBD1. Germline CDR1 SGHDT, CDR2 YYEEEE. The CDR3 contains 13 residues. V lost 4 bases to trimming and J lost 4 bases; unmatched junction nucleotides: 2. The CDR3 loop reads CASSLQGATEAFF. CDR3 nucleotides: TGTGCCAGCAGCCTACAGGGGGCCACTGAAGCTTTCTTT.

The chain uses TRBV14 and TRBJ2-2, with TRBD1 matching over 7 bases. The CDR3 length is 16 residues. Germline assignment: CDR1 SGHDN and CDR2 FVKESK. V shed 6 bases and J 2 bases; nucleotides not matched to a gene: 9. The CDR3 DNA is TGTGCCAGCAGTTCATTCCGGGACAGCAACACCGGGGAGCTGTTTTTT. This codes for CASSSFRDSNTGELFF.

The chain combines TRBV11-2 with TRBJ2-1; D may be TRBD2 (5 bases). The CDR3 sequence is 14 residues long. The V end lost 0 bases, the J end lost 7 bases, and 10 bases lay between the germline ends. Germline assignment: CDR1 SGHAT and CDR2 FQNNGV. The CDR3 region is CASSLDGPGNEQFF. CDR3 bases: TGTGCCAGCAGCTTAGACGGTCCGGGGAATGAGCAGTTCTTC.

This clone was recorded once. This chain uses TRBV2 with TRBJ1-3; D is undetermined. The CDR3 sequence is 13 residues long. V was cut by 4 bases and J by 5 bases, with 9 bases left in between. Germline V lookup: CDR1 SNHLY, CDR2 FYNNEI. Here the CDR3 reads CASSVGSRNTIYF. The DNA of the CDR3 is TGTGCCAGCAGTGTGGGCAGCCGAAACACCATATATTTT.

This chain links TRBV6-5 with TRBJ1-5, with D perhaps TRBD1 (6 bases). CDR3 length: 15 residues. The germline CDR1 and CDR2 sequences are MNHEY and SVGAGI. V was clipped by 7 bases and J by 4 bases, with 17 bases between them. CDR3 nucleotides: TGTGCCAGCAACTCTCTGGACAGCGCTAATCAGCCCCAGCATTTT. This sequence encodes CASNSLDSANQPQHF.

V is TRBV15 and J is TRBJ1-1; a weak D match, TRBD1 (5 bases). Germline V CDR1 and CDR2: LNHNV, YYDKDF (reference sequence). The length of the CDR3 is 16 residues. V was clipped by 4 bases and J by 0 bases, with 15 bases between them. The CDR3 nucleotides read TGTGCCACCAGCATCGGGGCCGGGAGATTGAACACTGAAGCTTTCTTT. This codes for CATSIGAGRLNTEAFF.

CDR3 sequence: CASSQDHGLAGRADTQYF. CDR3 nucleotide sequence: TGCGCCAGCAGCCAGGACCACGGACTAGCGGGGAGGGCAGATACGCAGTATTTT. The V gene is TRBV4-3, the J gene TRBJ2-3; 12 nucleotides align to TRBD2. CDR1 and CDR2 from the germline V gene are LGHNA and YSLEER. CDR3 length: 18 residues. V lost 3 bases to trimming and J lost 4 bases; unmatched junction nucleotides: 11.

For the CDR3, the DNA is TGTGCCAGCAGTCCACGGACAAGCTCTGGAAACACCATATATTTT. Encoded protein: CASSPRTSSGNTIYF. J is TRBJ1-3 and V is TRBV6-6, with D possibly TRBD1 on 5 matching bases. Germline-derived CDR1 and CDR2 are MNHNY and SVGAGI (reference sequence). V was trimmed by 5 bases and J by 0 bases, leaving 11 bases between them. This CDR3 has 15 residues.

The rearrangement links TRBV19 to TRBJ1-5, with TRBD1 as a possible D gene (5 bases). V was pared by 7 bases and J by 5 bases, with 21 bases between. Germline-derived CDR1 and CDR2 are LNHDA and SQIVND (reference sequence). This CDR3 region has 16 residues. CDR3 DNA: TGTGCCAGTATGGATCGTTGGTTCCAGGGCGATCAGCCCCAGCATTTT. Translating it yields CASMDRWFQGDQPQHF.